This T cell receptor (beta chain) was sequenced during a study of beta chain features in type 1 diabetes. General study points: TCRB CDR3s were moderately but significantly shorter in Type 1 diabetes patients in all four CD4+ subsets.

Of the isolated RNA, all was reverse transcribed, and so the sequenced material was expressed TCRB transcripts. Millions of reads were obtained on average from naive, central memory and regulatory T cell samples. Clones were sequenced by immunoSEQ multiplex PCR, and TCRdb holds only the in-frame ones, with some missing. In the table there are 150,000 or so clones, less than 9.5% of which are singletons. The CDR3 runs 17 residues. From germline, CDR1 is GTSNPN and CDR2 SVGIG (reference sequence). Unmatched junction bases numbered 11, after V lost 4 bases and J lost 0 bases. As for this clone: Its antigen is not known.

The receptor's source is a woman aged 18 to 35 in good health. The chain uses TRBV30 and TRBJ2-3; 9 bases line up with TRBD2. Sequenced input: central memory CD4+ T cells from blood. As DNA, the CDR3 is TGTGCCTGGAATTCGGCGGGAGGGCCCATTAGCACAGATACGCAGTATTTT. Its protein product is CAWNSAGGPISTDTQYF. Complete variable domain (other parts from reference TRBV30 and TRBJ2-3): SQTIHQWPATLVQPVGSPLSLECTVEGTSNPNLYWYRQAAGRGLQLLFYSVGIGQISSEVPQNLSASRPQDRQFILSSKKLLLSDSGFYLCAWNSAGGPISTDTQYFGPGTRLTVL.